This T cell receptor (beta chain) appears in the sequencing data of a study of blood T cell repertoires in COVID-19. TCRdb's table, derived via immunoSEQ multiplex PCR, lists solely in-frame clones and lacks some. Here the sample spans 90,000 or so clones, about nine tenths being singletons. Between the trimmed V and J ends, which lost 3 bases and 1 base, there was a span of 16 bases. The germline gives CDR1 MNHEY, CDR2 SMNVEV (reference sequence). The CDR3 length is 17 residues. The sequence derives from a woman aged 70 to 79 with acute or convalescent COVID-19. Specimen: peripheral blood. The chain employs TRBV27 and TRBJ1-5; a possible D gene is TRBD1 (5 bases). CDR3 in DNA: TGTGCCAGCAGTTTTCGAACCGGGGACTTAAGCAATCAGCCCCAGCATTTT. It encodes CASSFRTGDLSNQPQHF.